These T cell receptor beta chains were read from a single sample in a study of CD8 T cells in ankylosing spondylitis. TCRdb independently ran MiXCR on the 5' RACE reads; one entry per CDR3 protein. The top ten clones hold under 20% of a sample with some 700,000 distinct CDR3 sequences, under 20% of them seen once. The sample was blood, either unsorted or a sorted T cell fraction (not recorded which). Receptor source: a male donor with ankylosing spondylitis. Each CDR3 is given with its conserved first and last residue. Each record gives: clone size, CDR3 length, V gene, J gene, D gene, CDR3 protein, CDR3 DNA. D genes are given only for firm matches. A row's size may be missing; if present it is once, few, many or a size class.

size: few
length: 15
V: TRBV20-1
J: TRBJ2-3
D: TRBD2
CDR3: CSARDPTAGPDTQYF
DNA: TGCAGTGCTAGAGATCCGACAGCGGGGCCAGATACGCAGTATTTT

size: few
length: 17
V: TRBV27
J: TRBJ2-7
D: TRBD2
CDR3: CASSVSGTSGRWYEQYF
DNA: TGTGCCAGCAGCGTATCGGGTACTAGCGGGAGGTGGTACGAGCAGTACTTC

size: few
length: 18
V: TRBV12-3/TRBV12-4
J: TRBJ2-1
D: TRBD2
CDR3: CASSFDTSGRYHFSEQFF
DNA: TGTGCCAGCAGTTTTGATACTAGCGGGAGGTATCATTTCAGTGAGCAGTTCTTC

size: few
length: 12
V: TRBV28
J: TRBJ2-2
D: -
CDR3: CASTGVAGELFF
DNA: TGTGCCAGCACTGGGGTCGCGGGGGAGCTGTTTTTT

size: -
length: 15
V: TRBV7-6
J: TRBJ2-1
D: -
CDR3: CASSSLSTSPHEQFF
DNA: TGTGCCAGCAGCTCCCTTAGTACTAGCCCCCATGAGCAGTTCTTC

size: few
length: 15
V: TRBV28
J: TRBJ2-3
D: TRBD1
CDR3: CASSQGQGDTDTQYF
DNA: TGTGCCAGCAGCCAGGGGCAGGGGGACACAGATACGCAGTATTTT

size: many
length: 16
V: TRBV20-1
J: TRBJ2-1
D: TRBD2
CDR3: CSARAPLAGGYNEQFF
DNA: TGCAGTGCTAGAGCTCCTCTAGCGGGGGGCTACAATGAGCAGTTCTTC

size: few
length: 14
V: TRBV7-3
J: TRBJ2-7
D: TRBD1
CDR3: CASRSTGERGEQYF
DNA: TGTGCCAGCAGGTCAACAGGGGAACGGGGTGAGCAGTACTTC

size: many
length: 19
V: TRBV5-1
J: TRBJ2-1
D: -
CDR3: CASSLGPFGRRFTYNEQFF
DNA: TGCGCCAGCAGCTTGGGGCCCTTCGGGAGACGTTTTACCTACAATGAGCAGTTCTTC

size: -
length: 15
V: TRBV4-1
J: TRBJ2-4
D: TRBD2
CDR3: CASSQMERETNIQYF
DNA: TGCGCCAGCAGCCAGATGGAGCGGGAGACGAACATTCAGTACTTC

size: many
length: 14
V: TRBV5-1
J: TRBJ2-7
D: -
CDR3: CASSPTGPTYEQYF
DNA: TGCGCCAGCAGCCCCACCGGGCCTACCTACGAGCAGTACTTC

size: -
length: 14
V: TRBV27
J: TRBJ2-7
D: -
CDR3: CASMQGFPPYEQYF
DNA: TGTGCCAGCATGCAGGGGTTCCCTCCTTACGAGCAGTACTTC

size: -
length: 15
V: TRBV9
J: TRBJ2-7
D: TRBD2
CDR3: CASSELAGTPYEQYF
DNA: TGTGCCAGCAGCGAACTAGCGGGGACACCATACGAGCAGTACTTC

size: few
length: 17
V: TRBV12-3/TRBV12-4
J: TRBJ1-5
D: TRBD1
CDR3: CASSLAVSDRLNQPQHF
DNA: TGTGCCAGCAGTTTAGCCGTTTCGGACAGGCTCAATCAGCCCCAGCATTTT

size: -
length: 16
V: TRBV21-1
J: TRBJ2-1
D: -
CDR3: CASSRRRGGRGNEQFF
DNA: TGTGCCAGCAGCCGACGACGGGGCGGGAGAGGCAATGAGCAGTTCTTC

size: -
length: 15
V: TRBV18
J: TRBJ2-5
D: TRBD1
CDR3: CASSPMGTAQETQYF
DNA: TGTGCCAGCTCACCGATGGGGACAGCACAAGAGACCCAGTACTTC

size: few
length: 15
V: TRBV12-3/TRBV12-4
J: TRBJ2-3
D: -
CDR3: CASRPQGSSTDTQYF
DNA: TGTGCCAGCAGACCACAGGGTTCCAGCACAGATACGCAGTATTTT

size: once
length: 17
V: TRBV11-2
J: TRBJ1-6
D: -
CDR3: CASSLDMGVVYNSPLHF
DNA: TGTGCCAGCAGCTTAGATATGGGTGTGGTATATAATTCACCCCTCCACTTT

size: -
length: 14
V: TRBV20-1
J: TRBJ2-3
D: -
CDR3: CSASEGYRTDTQYF
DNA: TGCAGTGCTAGCGAAGGGTACCGTACAGATACGCAGTATTTT

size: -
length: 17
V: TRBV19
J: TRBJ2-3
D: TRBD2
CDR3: CASSLRTSGSSGDTQYF
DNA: TGTGCCAGTAGCCTACGGACTAGCGGGAGCTCCGGAGATACGCAGTATTTT

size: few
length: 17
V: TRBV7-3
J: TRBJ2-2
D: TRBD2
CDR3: CASSVNLPGLGTGELFF
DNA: TGTGCCAGCAGCGTGAATCTTCCGGGACTAGGAACCGGGGAGCTGTTTTTT

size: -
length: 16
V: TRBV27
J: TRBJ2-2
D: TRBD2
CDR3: CASSPLRRETAGELFF
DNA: TGTGCCAGCAGTCCCCTAAGGCGGGAGACGGCCGGGGAGCTGTTTTTT

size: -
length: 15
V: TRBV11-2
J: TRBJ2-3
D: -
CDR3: CASSSRTQLTDTQYF
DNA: TGTGCCAGCAGCTCTAGAACCCAACTTACAGATACGCAGTATTTT

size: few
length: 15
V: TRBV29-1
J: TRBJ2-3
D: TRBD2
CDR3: CSVSGTSDSTDTQYF
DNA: TGCAGCGTCTCGGGGACTAGCGATAGCACAGATACGCAGTATTTT

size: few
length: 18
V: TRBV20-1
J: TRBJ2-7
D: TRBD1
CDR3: CSARRPGQGVISFYEQYF
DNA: TGCAGTGCTAGAAGACCGGGACAGGGGGTTATTTCCTTCTACGAGCAGTACTTC

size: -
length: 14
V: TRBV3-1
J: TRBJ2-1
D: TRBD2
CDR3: CASSQGLAGVQQFF
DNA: TGTGCCAGCAGCCAGGGACTAGCGGGGGTACAGCAGTTCTTC

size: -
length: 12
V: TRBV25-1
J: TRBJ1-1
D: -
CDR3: CASSEGSLEAFF
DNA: TGTGCCAGCAGTGAGGGCAGCCTTGAAGCTTTCTTT

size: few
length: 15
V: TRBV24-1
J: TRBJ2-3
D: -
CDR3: CATSDRLLLTDTQYF
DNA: TGTGCCACCAGTGACAGGCTACTACTCACAGATACGCAGTATTTT

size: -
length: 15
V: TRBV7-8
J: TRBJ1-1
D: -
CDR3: CASSSIPGLNTEAFF
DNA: TGTGCCAGCAGCTCGATTCCGGGACTGAACACTGAAGCTTTCTTT

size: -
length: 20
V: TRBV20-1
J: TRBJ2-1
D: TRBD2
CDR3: CSARDLTGTSGAHSYNEQFF
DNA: TGCAGTGCTAGAGATCTTACTGGGACTAGCGGGGCGCACTCCTACAATGAGCAGTTCTTC

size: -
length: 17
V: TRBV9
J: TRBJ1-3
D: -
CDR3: CASSVGREIHPGNTIYF
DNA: TGTGCCAGCAGCGTAGGAAGAGAGATCCACCCTGGAAACACCATATATTTT

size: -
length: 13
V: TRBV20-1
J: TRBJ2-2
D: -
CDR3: CSARIGATGELFF
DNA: TGCAGTGCTCGAATAGGTGCCACCGGGGAGCTGTTTTTT